This TCR beta chain comes out of a study of T cell repertoires in aging, cancer and after chemotherapy. Study summary: The full dataset contained 7 million to 9.5 million TCR reads.

Rearranged V-D-J TRB sequences were amplified with a mixed TRB-A/B primer pool. MiXCR, applied by TCRdb to the multiplex PCR reads, yields one record per CDR3 protein. The table records about 8,500 distinct CDR3 sequences, 35% to 50% of them present only once. Peripheral blood genomic DNA, not sorted cells or RNA, was the template. Findings of the study overall: Across the chemotherapy interval, each cancer cohort showed higher median generation probability, suggesting thymic rebound. Untreated cancer patients had significantly lower blood TCR diversity than age-matched healthy donors.

CDR3 length: 14 residues. In germline, CDR1 is SGHNT, CDR2 YENEEA. Trimming pared 4 bases from V and 7 bases from J, leaving 14 bases between. Of note for this clonotype: The antigen is unknown.

The clonotype originates from a human donor with a solid tumor. What was sequenced was blood. The chain has TRBV11-3 and TRBJ2-1; tentatively, D is TRBD1 (7 bases). The CDR3 spells CASSWRQGGNEQFF. The CDR3 DNA follows: TGTGCCAGCAGCTGGAGACAGGGAGGAAATGAGCAGTTCTTC.